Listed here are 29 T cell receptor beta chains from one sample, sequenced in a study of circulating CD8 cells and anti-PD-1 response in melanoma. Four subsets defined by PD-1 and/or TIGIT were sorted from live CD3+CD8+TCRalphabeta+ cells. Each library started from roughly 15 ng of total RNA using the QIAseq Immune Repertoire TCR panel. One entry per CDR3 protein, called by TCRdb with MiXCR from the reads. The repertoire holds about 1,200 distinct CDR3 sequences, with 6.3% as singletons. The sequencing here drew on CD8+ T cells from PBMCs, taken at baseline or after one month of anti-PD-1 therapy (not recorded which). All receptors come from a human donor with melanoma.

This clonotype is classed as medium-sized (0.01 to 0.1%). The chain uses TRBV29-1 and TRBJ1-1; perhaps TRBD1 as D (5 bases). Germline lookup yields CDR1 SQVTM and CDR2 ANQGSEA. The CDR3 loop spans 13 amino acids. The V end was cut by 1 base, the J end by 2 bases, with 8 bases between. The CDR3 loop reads CSVEARGNTEAFF. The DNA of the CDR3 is TGCAGCGTTGAAGCGAGGGGAAACACTGAAGCTTTCTTT.

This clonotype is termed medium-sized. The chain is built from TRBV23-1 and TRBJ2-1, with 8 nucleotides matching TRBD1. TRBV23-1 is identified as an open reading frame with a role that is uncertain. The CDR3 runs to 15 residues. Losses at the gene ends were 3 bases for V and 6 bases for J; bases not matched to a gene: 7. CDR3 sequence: CASSHRPGQGNEQFF. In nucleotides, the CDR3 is TGCGCCAGCAGTCATCGGCCCGGACAGGGCAATGAGCAGTTCTTC.

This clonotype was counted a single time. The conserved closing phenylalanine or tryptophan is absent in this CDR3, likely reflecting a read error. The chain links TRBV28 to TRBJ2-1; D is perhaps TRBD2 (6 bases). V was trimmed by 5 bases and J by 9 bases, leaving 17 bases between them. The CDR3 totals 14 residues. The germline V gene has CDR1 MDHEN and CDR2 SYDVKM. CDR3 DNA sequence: TGTGCCAGCAGTAGCGGGCAGTACGACAGTGAGCAGTTCTCC. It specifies CASSSGQYDSEQFS.

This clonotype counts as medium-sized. The CDR3 spells CASSIDLSNTEAFF. The CDR3 DNA reads as TGTGCCAGTAGTATAGATCTTAGTAACACTGAAGCTTTCTTT. The chain carries TRBV19 and TRBJ1-1, with D hard to call. Trimming shortened V by 0 bases and J by 2 bases, and 7 bases separated the two germline ends. The CDR3 totals 14 residues. Germline V gene lookup returns CDR1 LNHDA and CDR2 SQIVND (reference sequence).

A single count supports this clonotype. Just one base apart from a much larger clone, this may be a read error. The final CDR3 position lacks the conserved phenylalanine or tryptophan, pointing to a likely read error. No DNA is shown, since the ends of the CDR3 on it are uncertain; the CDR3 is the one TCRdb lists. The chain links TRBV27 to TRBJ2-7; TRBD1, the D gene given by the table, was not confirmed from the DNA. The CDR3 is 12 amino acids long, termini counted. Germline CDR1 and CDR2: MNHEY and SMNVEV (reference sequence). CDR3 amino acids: CASSYSGGSVYL.

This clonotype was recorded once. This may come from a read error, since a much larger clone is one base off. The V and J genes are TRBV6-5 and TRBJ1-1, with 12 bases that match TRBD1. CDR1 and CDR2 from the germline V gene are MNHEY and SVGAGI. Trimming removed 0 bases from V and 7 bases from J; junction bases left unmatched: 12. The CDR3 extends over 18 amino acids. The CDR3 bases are TGTGCCAGCAGTTACTCTGGGACAGGGGGCCATCCGCCCTTTGAAGCTTTCTTT. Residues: CASSYSGTGGHPPFEAFF.

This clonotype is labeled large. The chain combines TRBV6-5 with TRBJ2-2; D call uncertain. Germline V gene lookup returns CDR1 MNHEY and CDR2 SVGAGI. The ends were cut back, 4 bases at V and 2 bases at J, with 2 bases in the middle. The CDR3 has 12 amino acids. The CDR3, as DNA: TGTGCCAGCAGTTCAAACACCGGGGAGCTGTTTTTT. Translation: CASSSNTGELFF.

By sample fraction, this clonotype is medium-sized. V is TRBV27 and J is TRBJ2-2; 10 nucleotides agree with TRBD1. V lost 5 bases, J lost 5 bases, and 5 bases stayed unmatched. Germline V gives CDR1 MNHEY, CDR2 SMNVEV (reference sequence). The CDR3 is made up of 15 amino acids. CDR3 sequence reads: CASSTDRGLTGELFF. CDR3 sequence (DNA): TGTGCCAGCAGTACCGACAGGGGGCTAACCGGGGAGCTGTTTTTT.

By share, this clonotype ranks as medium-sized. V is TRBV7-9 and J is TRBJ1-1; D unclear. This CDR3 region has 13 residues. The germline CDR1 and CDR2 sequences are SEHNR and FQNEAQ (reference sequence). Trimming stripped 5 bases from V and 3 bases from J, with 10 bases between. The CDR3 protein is CASSPSEDTEAFF. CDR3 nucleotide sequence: TGTGCCAGCAGCCCAAGCGAGGACACTGAAGCTTTCTTT.

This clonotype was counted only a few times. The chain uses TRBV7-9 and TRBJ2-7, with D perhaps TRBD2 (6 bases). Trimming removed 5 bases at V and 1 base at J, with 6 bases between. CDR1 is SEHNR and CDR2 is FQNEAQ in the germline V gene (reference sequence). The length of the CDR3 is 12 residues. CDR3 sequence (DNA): TGTGCCAGCAGCCGGGGGTCCTACGAGCAGTACTTC. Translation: CASSRGSYEQYF.

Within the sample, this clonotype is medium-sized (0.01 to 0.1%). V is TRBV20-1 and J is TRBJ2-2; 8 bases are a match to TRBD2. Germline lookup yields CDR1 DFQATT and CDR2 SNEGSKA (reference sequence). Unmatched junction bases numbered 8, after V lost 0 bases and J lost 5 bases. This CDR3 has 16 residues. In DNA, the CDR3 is TGCAGTGCTAGAGATTTAGGCGGGAGGTCGACCGGGGAGCTGTTTTTT. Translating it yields CSARDLGGRSTGELFF.

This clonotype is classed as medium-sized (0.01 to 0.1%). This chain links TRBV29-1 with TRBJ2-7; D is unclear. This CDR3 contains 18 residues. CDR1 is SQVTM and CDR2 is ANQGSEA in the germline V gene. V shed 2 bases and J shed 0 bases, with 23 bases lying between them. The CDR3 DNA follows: TGCAGCGTTGAATTCCCAAAAGGGCGGTCTGACGGCTCCTACGAGCAGTACTTC. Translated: CSVEFPKGRSDGSYEQYF.

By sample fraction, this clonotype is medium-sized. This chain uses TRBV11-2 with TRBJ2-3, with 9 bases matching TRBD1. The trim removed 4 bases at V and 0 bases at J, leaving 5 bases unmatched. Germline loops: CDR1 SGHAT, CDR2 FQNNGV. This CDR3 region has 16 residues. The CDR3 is CASSSWDRDSTDTQYF. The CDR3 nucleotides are TGTGCCAGCAGCTCTTGGGACAGGGATAGCACAGATACGCAGTATTTT.

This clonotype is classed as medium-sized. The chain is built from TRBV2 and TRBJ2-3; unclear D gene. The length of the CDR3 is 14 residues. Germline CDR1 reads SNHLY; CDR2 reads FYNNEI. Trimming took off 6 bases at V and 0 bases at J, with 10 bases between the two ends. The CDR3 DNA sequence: TGTGCCAGCAGCGCACCAGGCAGCACAGATACGCAGTATTTT. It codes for CASSAPGSTDTQYF.

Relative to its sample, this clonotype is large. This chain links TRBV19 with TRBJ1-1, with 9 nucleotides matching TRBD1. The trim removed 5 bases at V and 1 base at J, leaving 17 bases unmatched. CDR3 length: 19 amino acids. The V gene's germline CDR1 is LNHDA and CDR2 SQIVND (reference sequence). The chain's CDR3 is CASSPHPWDRVRGNTEAFF. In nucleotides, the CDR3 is TGTGCCAGTAGTCCACATCCGTGGGACAGGGTTCGGGGGAACACTGAAGCTTTCTTT. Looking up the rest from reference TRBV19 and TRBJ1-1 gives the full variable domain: DGGITQSPKYLFRKEGQNVTLSCEQNLNHDAMYWYRQDPGQGLRLIYYSQIVNDFQKGDIAEGYSVSREKKESFPLTVTSAQKNPTAFYLCASSPHPWDRVRGNTEAFFGQGTRLTVV.

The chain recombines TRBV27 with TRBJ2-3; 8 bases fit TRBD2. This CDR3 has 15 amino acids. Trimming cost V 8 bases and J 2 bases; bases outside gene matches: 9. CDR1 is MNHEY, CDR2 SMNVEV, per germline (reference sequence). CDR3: CASALGGEVTDTQYF. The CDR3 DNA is TGTGCCAGCGCCCTCGGGGGGGAGGTCACAGATACGCAGTATTTT.

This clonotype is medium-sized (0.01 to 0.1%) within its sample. In DNA, the CDR3 is TGTGCCAGCAGTTTCCGTCTGGGAGGTGAGCAGTTCTTC. Protein sequence: CASSFRLGGEQFF. The genes are TRBV28 and TRBJ2-1, with a weak D call TRBD2 (6 bases). The CDR3 is 13 amino acids. Germline V CDR1 and CDR2: MDHEN, SYDVKM. Between the trimmed V and J ends, which lost 3 bases and 9 bases, there was a span of 12 bases.

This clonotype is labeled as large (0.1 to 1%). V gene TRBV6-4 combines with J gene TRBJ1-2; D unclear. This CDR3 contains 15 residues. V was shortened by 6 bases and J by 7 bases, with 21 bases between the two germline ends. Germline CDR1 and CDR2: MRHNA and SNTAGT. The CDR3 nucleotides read TGTGCCAGCAGCATTGACGGAGAACCCATTGGTGGCTACACCTTC. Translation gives CASSIDGEPIGGYTF.

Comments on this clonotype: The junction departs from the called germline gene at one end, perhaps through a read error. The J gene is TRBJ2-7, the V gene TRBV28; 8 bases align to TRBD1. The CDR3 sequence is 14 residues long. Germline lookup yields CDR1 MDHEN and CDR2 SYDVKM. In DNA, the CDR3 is TGTGCCAGCAGACAGGGACAGGCATCCTACGGGCAGTACTTC. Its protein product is CASRQGQASYGQYF.

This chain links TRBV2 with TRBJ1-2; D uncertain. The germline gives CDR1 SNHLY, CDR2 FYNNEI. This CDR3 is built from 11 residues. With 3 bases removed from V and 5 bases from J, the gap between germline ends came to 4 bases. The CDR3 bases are TGTGCCAGCAGTGATTCATATGGCTACACCTTC. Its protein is CASSDSYGYTF.

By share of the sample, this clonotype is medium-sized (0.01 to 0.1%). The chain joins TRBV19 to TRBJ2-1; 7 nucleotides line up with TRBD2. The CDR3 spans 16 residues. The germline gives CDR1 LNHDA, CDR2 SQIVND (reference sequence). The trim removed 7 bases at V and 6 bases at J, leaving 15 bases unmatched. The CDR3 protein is CASTPKVGGVGNEQFF. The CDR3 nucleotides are TGTGCCAGTACCCCGAAAGTTGGGGGGGTCGGCAATGAGCAGTTCTTC. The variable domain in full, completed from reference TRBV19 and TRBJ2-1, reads DGGITQSPKYLFRKEGQNVTLSCEQNLNHDAMYWYRQDPGQGLRLIYYSQIVNDFQKGDIAEGYSVSREKKESFPLTVTSAQKNPTAFYLCASTPKVGGVGNEQFFGPGTRLTVL.

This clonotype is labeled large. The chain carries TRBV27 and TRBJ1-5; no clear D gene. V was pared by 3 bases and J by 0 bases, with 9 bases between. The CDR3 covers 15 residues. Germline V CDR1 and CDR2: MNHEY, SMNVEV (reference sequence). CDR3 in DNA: TGTGCCAGCAGTTTCTCCATATATAGCAATCAGCCCCAGCATTTT. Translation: CASSFSIYSNQPQHF.

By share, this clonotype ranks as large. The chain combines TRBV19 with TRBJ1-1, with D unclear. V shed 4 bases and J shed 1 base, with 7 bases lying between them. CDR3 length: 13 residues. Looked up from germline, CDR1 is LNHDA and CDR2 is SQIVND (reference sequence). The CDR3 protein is CASSNRPNTEAFF. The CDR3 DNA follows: TGTGCCAGTAGTAACAGACCGAACACTGAAGCTTTCTTT.

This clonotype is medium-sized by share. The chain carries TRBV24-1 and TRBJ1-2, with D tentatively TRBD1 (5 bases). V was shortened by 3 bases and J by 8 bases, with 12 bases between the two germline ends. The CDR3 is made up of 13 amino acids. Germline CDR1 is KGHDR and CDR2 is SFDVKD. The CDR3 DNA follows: TGTGCCACCAGTGATGACAGTCCGGGAGGCTACACCTTC. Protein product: CATSDDSPGGYTF.

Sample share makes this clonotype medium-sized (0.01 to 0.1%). The CDR3 DNA is TGTGCCAGCAGTGAATGGCTAGCGGGGGGAAATGAGCAGTTCTTC. Translation gives CASSEWLAGGNEQFF. The chain recombines TRBV6-1 with TRBJ2-1; 11 bases fit TRBD2. The CDR3 contains 15 residues. J lost 7 bases, V lost 2 bases, and 4 bases had no gene match. Germline-derived CDR1 and CDR2 are MNHNS and SASEGT.

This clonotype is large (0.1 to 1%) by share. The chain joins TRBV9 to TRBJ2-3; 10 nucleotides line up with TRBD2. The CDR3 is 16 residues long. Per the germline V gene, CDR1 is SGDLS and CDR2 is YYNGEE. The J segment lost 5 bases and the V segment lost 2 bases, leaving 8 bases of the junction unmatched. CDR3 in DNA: TGTGCCAGCAGCGTTTGGACTAGCGGAAGAGAAGATACGCAGTATTTT. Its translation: CASSVWTSGREDTQYF.

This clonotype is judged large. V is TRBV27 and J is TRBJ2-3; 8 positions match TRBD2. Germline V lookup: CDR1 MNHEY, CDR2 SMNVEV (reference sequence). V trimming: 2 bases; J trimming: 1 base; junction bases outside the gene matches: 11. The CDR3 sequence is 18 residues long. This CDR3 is CASSLQIPSGLGTDTQYF. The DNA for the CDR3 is TGTGCCAGCAGTTTACAGATTCCTAGCGGGCTCGGCACAGATACGCAGTATTTT.

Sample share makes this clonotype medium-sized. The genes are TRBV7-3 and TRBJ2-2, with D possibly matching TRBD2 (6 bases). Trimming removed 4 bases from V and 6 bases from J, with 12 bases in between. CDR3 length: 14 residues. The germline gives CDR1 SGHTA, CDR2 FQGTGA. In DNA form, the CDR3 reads TGTGCCAGCAGCTCCTCACTAGCTTCCGGGGAGCTGTTTTTT. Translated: CASSSSLASGELFF.

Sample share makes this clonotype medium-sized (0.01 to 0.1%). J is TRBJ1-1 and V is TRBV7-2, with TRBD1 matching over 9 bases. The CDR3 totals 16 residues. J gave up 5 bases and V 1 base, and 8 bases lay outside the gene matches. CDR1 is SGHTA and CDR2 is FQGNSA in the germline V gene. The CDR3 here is CASSLGLDRGRTEAFF. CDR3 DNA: TGTGCCAGCAGCTTAGGGCTCGACAGGGGGAGAACTGAAGCTTTCTTT. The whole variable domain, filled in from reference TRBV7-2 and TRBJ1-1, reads GAGVSQSPSNKVTEKGKDVELRCDPISGHTALYWYRQSLGQGLEFLIYFQGNSAPDKSGLPSDRFSAERTGGSVSTLTIQRTQQEDSAVYLCASSLGLDRGRTEAFFGQGTRLTVV.